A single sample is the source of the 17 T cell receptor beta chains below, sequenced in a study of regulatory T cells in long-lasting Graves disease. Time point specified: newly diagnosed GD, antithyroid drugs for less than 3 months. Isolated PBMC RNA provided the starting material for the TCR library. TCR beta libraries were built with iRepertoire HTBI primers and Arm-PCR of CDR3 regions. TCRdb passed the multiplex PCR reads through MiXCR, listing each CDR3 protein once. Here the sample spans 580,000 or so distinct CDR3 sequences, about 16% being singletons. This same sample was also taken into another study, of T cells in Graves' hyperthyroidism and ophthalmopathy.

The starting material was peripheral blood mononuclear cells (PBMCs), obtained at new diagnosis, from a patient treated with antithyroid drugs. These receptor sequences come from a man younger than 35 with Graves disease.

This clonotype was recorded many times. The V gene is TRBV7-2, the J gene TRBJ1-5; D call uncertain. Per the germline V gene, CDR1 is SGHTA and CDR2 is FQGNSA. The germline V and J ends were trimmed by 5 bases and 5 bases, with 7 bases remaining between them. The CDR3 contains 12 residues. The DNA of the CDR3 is TGTGCCAGCAGCCCAAGGGATCAGCCCCAGCATTTT. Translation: CASSPRDQPQHF.

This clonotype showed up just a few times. CDR3 bases: TGTGCCGGACTCAACCGGGGGTACAATGAGCAGTTCTTC. Its protein is CAGLNRGYNEQFF. The V and J genes are TRBV19 and TRBJ2-1, with D possibly TRBD2 on 6 matching bases. The germline V gene has CDR1 LNHDA and CDR2 SQIVND (reference sequence). The CDR3 is 13 residues long. V dropped 11 bases and J dropped 4 bases, with 15 bases sitting between them.

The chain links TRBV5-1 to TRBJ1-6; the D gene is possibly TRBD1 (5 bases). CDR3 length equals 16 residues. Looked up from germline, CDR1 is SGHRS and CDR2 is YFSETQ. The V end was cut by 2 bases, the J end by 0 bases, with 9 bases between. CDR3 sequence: CASSFRGASYNSPLHF. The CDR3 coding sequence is TGCGCCAGCAGCTTCCGCGGGGCCTCCTATAATTCACCCCTCCACTTT.

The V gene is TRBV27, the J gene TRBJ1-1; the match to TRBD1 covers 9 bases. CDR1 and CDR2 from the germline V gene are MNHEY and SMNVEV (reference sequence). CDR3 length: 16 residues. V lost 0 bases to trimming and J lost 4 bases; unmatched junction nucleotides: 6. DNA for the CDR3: TGTGCCAGCAGTTTATCGATGACAGGGGGGGGCACTGAAGCTTTCTTT. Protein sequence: CASSLSMTGGGTEAFF.

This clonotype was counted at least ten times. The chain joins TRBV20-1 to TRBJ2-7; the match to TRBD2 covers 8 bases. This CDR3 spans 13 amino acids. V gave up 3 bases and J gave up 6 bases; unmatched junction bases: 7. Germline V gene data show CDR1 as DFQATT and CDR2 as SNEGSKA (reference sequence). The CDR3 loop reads CSARYGTSPEQYF. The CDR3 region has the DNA TGCAGTGCTAGGTATGGGACTAGTCCCGAGCAGTACTTC.

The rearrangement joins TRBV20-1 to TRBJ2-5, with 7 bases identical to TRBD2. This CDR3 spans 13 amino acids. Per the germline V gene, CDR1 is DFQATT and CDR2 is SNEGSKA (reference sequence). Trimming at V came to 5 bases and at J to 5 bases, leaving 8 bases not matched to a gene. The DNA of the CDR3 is TGCAGTGCTTTCTACGGGGGGACGGAGACCCAGTACTTC. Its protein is CSAFYGGTETQYF.

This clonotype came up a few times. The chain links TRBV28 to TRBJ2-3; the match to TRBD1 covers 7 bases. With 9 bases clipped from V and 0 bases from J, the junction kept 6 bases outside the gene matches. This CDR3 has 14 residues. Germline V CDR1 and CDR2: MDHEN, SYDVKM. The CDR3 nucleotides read TGTGCCAGTAACGGACAGGCTAGCACAGATACGCAGTATTTT. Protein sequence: CASNGQASTDTQYF.

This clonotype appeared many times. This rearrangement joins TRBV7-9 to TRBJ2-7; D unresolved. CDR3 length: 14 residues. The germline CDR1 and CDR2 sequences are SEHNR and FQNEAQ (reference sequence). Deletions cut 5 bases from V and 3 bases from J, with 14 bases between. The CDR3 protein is CASSPSAAHYEQYF. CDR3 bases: TGTGCCAGCAGCCCATCTGCCGCCCACTACGAGCAGTACTTC.

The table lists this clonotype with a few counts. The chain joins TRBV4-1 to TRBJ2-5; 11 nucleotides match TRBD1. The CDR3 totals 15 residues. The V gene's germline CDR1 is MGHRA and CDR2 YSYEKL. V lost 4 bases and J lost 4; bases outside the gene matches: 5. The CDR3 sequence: CASSPDRGLRETQYF. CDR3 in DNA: TGCGCCAGCAGCCCGGACAGGGGGCTACGAGAGACCCAGTACTTC.

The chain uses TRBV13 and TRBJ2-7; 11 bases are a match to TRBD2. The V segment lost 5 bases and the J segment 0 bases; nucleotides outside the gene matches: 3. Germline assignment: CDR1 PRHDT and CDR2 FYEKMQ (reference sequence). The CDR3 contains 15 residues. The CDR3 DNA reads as TGTGCCAGCAGCGGTAGCGGGAGGGCCTCCTACGAGCAGTACTTC. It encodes CASSGSGRASYEQYF. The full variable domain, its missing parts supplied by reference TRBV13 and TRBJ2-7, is AAGVIQSPRHLIKEKRETATLKCYPIPRHDTVYWYQQGPGQDPQFLISFYEKMQSDKGSIPDRFSAQQFSDYHSELNMSSLELGDSALYFCASSGSGRASYEQYFGPGTRLTVT.

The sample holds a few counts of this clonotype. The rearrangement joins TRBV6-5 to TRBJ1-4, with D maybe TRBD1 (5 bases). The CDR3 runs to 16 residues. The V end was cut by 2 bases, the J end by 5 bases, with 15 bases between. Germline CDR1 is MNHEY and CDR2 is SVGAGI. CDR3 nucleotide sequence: TGTGCCAGCAGTTACAGTGTCGCAGGGACGAATGAAAAACTGTTTTTT. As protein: CASSYSVAGTNEKLFF.

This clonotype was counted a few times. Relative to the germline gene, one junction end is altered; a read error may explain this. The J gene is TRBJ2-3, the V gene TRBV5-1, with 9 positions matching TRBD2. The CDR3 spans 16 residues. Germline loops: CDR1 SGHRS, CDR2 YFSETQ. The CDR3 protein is CASNLSTSGGTDTQYF. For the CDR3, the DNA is TGCGCCAGCAACTTGTCGACTAGCGGAGGCACAGATACGCAGTATTTT.

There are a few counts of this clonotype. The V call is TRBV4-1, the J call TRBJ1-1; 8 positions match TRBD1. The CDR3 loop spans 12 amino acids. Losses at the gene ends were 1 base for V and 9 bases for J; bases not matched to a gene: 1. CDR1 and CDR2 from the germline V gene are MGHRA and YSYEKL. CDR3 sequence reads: CASSQGTGKAFF. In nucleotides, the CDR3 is TGCGCCAGCAGCCAAGGGACAGGGAAAGCTTTCTTT.

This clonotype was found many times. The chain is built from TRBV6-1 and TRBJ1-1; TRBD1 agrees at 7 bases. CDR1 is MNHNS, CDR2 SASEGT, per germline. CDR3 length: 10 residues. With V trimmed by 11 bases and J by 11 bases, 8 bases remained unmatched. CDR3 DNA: TGTGCCCATGGAACAGGGGCGGCTTTCTTT. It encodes CAHGTGAAFF.

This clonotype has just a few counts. The CDR3 DNA follows: TGTGCCAGCAGTTATAGCCAGGGGGCGAACTATGGCTACACCTTC. Amino acid sequence: CASSYSQGANYGYTF. This rearrangement joins TRBV6-9 to TRBJ1-2, with 8 bases matching TRBD1. Germline V lookup: CDR1 MNHGY, CDR2 SVAAGI. V shed 2 bases and J 2 bases; nucleotides not matched to a gene: 4. The CDR3 has 15 residues.

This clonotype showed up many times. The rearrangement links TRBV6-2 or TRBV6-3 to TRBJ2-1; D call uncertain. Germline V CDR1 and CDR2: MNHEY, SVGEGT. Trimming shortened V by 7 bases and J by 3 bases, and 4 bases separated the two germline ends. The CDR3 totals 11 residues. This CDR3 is CASTDYNEQFF. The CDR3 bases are TGTGCCAGCACCGACTACAATGAGCAGTTCTTC.

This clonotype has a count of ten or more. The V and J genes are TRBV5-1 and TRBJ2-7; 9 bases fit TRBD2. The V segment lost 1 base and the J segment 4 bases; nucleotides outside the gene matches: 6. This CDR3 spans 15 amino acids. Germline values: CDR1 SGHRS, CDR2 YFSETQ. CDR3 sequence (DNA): TGCGCCAGCAGCTTGTTTAGCGGGAGTGGGTACGAGCAGTACTTC. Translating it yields CASSLFSGSGYEQYF.